The entry that follows covers one T cell receptor (beta chain) sequence. Its antigen is still unknown. Per-base qualities were not stored, and no clone one base away is much larger. The data were obtained in a study of blood T cell repertoires in COVID-19 (TCRdb year 2020). About the full investigation: Collaborator samples came from the United States, Italy and Spain and covered acute and convalescent phases of COVID-19. The prospective study material was composed of cDNA or gDNA derived from T cells, B-cell-depleted T cells, or PBMCs. The dataset comprised deeply sampled blood TCRbeta repertoires from subjects exposed to, actively infected with, or recovered from COVID-19. The repertoires were made available in a free public database intended to serve as a resource for research on the immune response to SARS-CoV-2. The samples were drawn from two sources: the first 160 participants of the ongoing ImmuneRACE study, and 950 to 1,500 subjects contributed by 6 global collaborators. A de-identified subject ID, COVID-19 status, age in years and sex were almost always included in the sample metadata. HLA class I and class II types, where available, came from metadata supplied by the sample provider rather than from assay-based typing.

V loses 7 bases, J loses 0 bases, and the germline ends lie 16 bases apart. CDR1 and CDR2 (MDHEN, SYDVKM) derive from the germline V gene. Reading from cysteine to phenylalanine, the CDR3 counts 16 amino acids. The CDR3 DNA has 48 bases and is translated from base 1. Enrolling through a virtual design, the prospective study's participants ranged in age from about 18 to 89 years and lived across more than 20 United States geographic areas. In the prospective study, cohorts were assigned on the basis of participant-reported clinical history obtained from a screening survey and a study questionnaire. In the prospective study, mobile phlebotomists collected whole blood, serum and a nasopharyngeal or oropharyngeal swab from each participant. Additional blood draws and questionnaires over an approximately two-month period could optionally be provided by prospective study participants. Before DNA extraction, prospective study blood samples were shipped either frozen or at room temperature.

TCRbeta CDR3 regions were amplified from genomic DNA using the immunoSEQ Assay, a bias-controlled multiplex PCR. The authors' pipeline ran thus. Nucleated cell counts per sample were estimated from amplification of reference gene primers within the assay. Sequence reads were collapsed and filtered to measure the absolute abundance of every unique TCRbeta CDR3 rearrangement. For each sample, productive Simpson clonality was calculated as the square root of Simpson's diversity index over productive rearrangements. Held by TCRdb, this immuneACCESS table contains in-frame sequences only and omits some clones. Under half of the omission traces to an unresolved V gene where checked; the cause of the rest is unknown. The V and J calls and clone size were taken over from that table, and D and trimming were inferred from the DNA. This sample lists roughly 250,000 clones; about nine tenths were detected once. Of the sample, roughly 6% is held by the ten largest clones.

The full study reports these points: How much clinical and demographic metadata was included differed by source and by participant, and the metadata was provided uncurated.

The sequencing input was PBMCs or T cells enriched from blood (not recorded which). The sequence joins TRBV28 to TRBJ2-1; the D segment could be TRBD2, given 5 matching bases. The TCR was taken from a woman aged 25-40 years with acute COVID-19. Here the CDR3 is given as CASTLDLGVSYNEQFF. The nucleotide sequence is given as TGTGCCAGCACCCTGGACCTGGGAGTCTCCTACAATGAGCAGTTCTTC.